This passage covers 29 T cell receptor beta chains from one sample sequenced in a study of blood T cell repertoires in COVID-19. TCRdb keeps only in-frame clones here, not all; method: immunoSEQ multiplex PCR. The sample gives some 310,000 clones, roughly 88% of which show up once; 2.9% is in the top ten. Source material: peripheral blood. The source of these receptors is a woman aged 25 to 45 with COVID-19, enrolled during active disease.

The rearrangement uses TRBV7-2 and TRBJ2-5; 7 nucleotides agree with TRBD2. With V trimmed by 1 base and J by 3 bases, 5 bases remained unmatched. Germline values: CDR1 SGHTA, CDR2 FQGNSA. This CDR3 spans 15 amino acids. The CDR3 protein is CASSLVGLAEETQYF. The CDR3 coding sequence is TGTGCCAGCAGCTTAGTTGGGCTAGCGGAAGAGACCCAGTACTTC.

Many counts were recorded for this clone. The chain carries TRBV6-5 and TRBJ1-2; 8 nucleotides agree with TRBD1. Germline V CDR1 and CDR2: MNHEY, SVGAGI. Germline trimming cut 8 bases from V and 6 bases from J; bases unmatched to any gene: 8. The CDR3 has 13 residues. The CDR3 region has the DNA TGTGCCAGCCTATACAGGGGGTACGATGGCTACACCTTC. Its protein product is CASLYRGYDGYTF.

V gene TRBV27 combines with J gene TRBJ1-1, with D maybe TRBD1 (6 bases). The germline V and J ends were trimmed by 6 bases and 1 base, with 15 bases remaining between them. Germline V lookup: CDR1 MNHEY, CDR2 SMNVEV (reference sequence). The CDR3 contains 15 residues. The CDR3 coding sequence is TGTGCCAGCAGCGCCCAGGGGAGACCGAACACTGAAGCTTTCTTT. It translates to CASSAQGRPNTEAFF.

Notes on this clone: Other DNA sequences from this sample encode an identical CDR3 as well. The CDR3 region is CASSLAPGDQPQHF. The CDR3 nucleotides read TGTGCCAGCAGCTTAGCGCCGGGGGATCAGCCCCAGCATTTT. The chain employs TRBV7-2 and TRBJ1-5; D may be TRBD1 (5 bases). In germline, CDR1 is SGHTA, CDR2 FQGNSA. The CDR3 is 14 residues long. The V gene lost 0 bases and the J gene lost 5 bases, with 8 bases spanning the gap.

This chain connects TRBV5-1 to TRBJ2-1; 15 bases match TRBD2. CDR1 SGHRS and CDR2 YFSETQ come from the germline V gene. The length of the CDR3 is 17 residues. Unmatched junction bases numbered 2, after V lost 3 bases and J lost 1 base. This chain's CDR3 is CASSSGLAGGSYNEQFF. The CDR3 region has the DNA TGCGCCAGCAGCTCGGGACTAGCGGGAGGATCCTACAATGAGCAGTTCTTC.

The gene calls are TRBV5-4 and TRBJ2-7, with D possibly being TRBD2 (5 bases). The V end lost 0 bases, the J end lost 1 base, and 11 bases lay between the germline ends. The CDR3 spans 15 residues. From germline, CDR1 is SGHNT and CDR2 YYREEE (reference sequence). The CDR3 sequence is CASSLGRVGSYEQYF. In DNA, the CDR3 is TGTGCCAGCAGCTTGGGGCGGGTTGGGTCCTACGAGCAGTACTTC.

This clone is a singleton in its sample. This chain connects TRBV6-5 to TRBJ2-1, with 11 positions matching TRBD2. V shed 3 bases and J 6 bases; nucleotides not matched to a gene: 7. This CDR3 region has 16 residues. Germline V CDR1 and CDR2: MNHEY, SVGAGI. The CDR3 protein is CASSYLASGRSNEQFF. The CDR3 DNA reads TGTGCCAGCAGTTATCTGGCTAGCGGGAGGTCCAATGAGCAGTTCTTC.

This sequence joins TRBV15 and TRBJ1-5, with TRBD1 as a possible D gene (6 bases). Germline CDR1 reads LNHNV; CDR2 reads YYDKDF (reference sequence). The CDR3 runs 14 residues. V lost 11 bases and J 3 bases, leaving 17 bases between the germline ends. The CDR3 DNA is TGTGCCGCCGCAGAGGGGGGGGTCAATCAGCCCCAGCATTTT. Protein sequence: CAAAEGGVNQPQHF.

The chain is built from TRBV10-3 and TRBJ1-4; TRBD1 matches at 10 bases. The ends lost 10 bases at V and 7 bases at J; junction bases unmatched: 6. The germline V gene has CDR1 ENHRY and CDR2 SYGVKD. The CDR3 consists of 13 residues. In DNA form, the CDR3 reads TGTGCCACCGCCGGGACAGGGGTTGAAAAACTGTTTTTT. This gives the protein CATAGTGVEKLFF.

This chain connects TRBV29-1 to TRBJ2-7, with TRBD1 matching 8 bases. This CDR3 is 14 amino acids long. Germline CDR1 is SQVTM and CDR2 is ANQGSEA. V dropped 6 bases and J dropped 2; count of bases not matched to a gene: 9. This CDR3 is CSVSGQEGAYEQYF. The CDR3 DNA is TGCAGCGTCTCGGGACAGGAGGGGGCCTACGAGCAGTACTTC.

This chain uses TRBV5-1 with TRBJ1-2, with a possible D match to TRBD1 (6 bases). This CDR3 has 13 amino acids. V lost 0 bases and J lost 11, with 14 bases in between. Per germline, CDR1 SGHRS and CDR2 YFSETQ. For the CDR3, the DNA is TGCGCCAGCAGCTTGGCCGTAGGACAGATTTACACCTTC. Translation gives CASSLAVGQIYTF.

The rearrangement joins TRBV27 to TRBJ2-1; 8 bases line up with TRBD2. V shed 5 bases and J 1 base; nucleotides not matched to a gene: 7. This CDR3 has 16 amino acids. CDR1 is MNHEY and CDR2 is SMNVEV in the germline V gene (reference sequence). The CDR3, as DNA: TGTGCCAGCAGTCAAAGCGGGAGTAGTTCCTACAATGAGCAGTTCTTC. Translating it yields CASSQSGSSSYNEQFF.

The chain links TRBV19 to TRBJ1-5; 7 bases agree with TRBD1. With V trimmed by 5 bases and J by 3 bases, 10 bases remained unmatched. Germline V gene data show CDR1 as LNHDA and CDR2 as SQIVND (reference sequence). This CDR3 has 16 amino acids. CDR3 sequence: CASSASQGSYNQPQHF. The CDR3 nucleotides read TGTGCCAGTAGTGCGTCACAGGGGTCCTACAATCAGCCCCAGCATTTT. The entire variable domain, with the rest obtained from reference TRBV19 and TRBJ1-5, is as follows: DGGITQSPKYLFRKEGQNVTLSCEQNLNHDAMYWYRQDPGQGLRLIYYSQIVNDFQKGDIAEGYSVSREKKESFPLTVTSAQKNPTAFYLCASSASQGSYNQPQHFGDGTRLSIL.

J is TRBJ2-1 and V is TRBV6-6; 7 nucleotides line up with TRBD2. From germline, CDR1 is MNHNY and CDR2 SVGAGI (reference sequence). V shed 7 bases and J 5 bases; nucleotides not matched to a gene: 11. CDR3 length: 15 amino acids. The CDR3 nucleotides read TGTGCCAGCACCCCGCCGGGAGGCGGCCACAATGAGCAGTTCTTC. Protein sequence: CASTPPGGGHNEQFF.

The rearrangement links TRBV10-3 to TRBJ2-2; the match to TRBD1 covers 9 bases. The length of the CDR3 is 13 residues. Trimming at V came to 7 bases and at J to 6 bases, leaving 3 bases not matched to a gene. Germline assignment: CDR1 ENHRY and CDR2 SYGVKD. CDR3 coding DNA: TGTGCCATCACCGGGACAGGGTCCGGGGAGCTGTTTTTT. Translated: CAITGTGSGELFF.

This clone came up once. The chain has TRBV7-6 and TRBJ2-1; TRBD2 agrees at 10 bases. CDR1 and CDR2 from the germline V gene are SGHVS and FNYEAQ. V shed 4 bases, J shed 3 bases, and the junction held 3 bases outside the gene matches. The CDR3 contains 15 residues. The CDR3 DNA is TGTGCCAGCAGCTCGGGACTAGCGAGCTACAATGAGCAGTTCTTC. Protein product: CASSSGLASYNEQFF.

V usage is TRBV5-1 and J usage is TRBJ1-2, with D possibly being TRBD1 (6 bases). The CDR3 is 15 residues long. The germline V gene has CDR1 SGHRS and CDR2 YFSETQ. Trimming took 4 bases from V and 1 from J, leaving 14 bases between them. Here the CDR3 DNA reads TGCGCCAGCAGCCCCGGGGACATAAGTAACTATGGCTACACCTTC. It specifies CASSPGDISNYGYTF.

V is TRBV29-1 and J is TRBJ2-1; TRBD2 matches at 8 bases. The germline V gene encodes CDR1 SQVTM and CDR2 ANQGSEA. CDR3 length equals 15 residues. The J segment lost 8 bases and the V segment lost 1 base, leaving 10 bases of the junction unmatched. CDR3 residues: CSVEAGGAGADEQFF. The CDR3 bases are TGCAGCGTTGAAGCTGGGGGAGCGGGGGCGGATGAGCAGTTCTTC.

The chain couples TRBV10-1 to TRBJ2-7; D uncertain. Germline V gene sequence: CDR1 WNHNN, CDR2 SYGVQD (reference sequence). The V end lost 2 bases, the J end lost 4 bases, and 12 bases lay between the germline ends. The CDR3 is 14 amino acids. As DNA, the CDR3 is TGCGCCAGCAGTGAGAGGAGAGCTGGGTACGAGCAGTACTTC. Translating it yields CASSERRAGYEQYF.

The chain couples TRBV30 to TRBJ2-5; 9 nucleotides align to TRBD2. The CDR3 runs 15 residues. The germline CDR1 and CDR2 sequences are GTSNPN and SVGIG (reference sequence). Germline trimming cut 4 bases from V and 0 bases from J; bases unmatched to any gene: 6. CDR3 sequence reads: CAWKNGLAYQETQYF. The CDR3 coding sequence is TGTGCCTGGAAGAACGGACTAGCGTACCAAGAGACCCAGTACTTC.

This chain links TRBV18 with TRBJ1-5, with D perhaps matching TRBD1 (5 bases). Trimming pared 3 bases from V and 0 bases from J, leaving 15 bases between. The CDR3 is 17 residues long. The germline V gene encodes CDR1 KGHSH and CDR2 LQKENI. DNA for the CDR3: TGTGCCAGCTCACCGCTGACAGTGAGTAATAGCAATCAGCCCCAGCATTTT. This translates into CASSPLTVSNSNQPQHF.

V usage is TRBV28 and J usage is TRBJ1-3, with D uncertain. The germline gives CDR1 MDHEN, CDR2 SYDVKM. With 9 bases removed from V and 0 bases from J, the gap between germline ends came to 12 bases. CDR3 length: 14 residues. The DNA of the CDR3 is TGTGCCAGTACAACACCTTTCTCTGGAAACACCATATATTTT. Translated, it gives CASTTPFSGNTIYF.

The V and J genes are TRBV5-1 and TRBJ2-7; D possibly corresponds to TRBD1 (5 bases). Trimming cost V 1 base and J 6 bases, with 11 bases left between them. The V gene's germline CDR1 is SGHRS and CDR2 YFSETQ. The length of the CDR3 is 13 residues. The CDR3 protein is CASSLLTGREQYF. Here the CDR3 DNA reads TGCGCCAGCAGCTTGCTTACAGGCCGCGAGCAGTACTTC.

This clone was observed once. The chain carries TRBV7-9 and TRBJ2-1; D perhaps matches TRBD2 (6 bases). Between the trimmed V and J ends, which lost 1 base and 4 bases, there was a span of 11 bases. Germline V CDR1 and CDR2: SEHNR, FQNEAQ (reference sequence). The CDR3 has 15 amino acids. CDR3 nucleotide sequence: TGTGCCAGCAGCTTAGACGCGACTAGATACAATGAGCAGTTCTTC. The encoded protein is CASSLDATRYNEQFF.

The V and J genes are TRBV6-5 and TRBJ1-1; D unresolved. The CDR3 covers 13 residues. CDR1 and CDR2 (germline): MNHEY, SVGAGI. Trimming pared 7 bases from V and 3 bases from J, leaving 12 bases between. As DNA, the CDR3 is TGTGCCAGCAAGGGAGGCCAGTACACTGAAGCTTTCTTT. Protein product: CASKGGQYTEAFF.

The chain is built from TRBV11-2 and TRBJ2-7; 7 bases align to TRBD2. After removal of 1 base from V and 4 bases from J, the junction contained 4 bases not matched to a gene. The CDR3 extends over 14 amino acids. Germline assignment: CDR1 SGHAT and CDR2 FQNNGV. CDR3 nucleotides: TGTGCCAGCAGCTTAGCGGCTAGCGGATACGAGCAGTACTTC. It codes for CASSLAASGYEQYF.

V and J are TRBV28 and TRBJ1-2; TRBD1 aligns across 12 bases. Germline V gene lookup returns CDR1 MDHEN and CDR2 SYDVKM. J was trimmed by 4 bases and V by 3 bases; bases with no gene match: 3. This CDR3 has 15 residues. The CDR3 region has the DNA TGTGCCAGCAGTTTCGGGACAGGGGGCATCTATGGCTACACCTTC. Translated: CASSFGTGGIYGYTF.

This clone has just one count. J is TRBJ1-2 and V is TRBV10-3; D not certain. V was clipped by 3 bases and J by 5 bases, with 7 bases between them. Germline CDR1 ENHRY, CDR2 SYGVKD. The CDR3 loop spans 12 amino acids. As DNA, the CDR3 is TGTGCCATCAGTGAATCTCAGTATGGCTACACCTTC. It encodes CAISESQYGYTF.

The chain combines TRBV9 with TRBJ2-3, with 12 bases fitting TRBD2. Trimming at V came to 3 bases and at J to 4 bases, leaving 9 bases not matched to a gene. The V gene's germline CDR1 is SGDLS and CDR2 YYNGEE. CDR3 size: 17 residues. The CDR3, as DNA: TGTGCCAGCAGCGGGGCCTCTAGCGGGAGGGCCGCAGATACGCAGTATTTT. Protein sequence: CASSGASSGRAADTQYF.